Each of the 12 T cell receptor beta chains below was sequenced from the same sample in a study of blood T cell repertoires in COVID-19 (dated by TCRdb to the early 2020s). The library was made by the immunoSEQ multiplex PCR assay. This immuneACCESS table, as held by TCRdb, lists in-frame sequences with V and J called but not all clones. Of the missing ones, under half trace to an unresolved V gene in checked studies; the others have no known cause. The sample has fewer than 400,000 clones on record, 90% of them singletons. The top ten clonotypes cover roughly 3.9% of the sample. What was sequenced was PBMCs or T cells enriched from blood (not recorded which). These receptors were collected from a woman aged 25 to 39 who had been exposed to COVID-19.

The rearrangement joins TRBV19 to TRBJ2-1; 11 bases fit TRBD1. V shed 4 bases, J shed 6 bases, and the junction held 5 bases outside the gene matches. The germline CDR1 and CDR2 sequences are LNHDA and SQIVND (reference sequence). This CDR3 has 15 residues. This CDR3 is CASSSGQGAGNEQFF. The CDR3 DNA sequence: TGTGCCAGTAGTAGCGGACAGGGGGCCGGCAATGAGCAGTTCTTC.

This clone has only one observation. CDR3 nucleotides: TGTGCCAGTAGCATTTCCCGGACAGGGCGTGAAGCTTTCTTT. As protein: CASSISRTGREAFF. The V call is TRBV19, the J call TRBJ1-1; TRBD1 aligns across 8 bases. Losses at the gene ends were 6 bases for V and 7 bases for J; bases not matched to a gene: 10. The length of the CDR3 is 14 residues. Germline V gene data show CDR1 as LNHDA and CDR2 as SQIVND (reference sequence). Supplemented by reference TRBV19 and TRBJ1-1, the full variable domain reads DGGITQSPKYLFRKEGQNVTLSCEQNLNHDAMYWYRQDPGQGLRLIYYSQIVNDFQKGDIAEGYSVSREKKESFPLTVTSAQKNPTAFYLCASSISRTGREAFFGQGTRLTVV.

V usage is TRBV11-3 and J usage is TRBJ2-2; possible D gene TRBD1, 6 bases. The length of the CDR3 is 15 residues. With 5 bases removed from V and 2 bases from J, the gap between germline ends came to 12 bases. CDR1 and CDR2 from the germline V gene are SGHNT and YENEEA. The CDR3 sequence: CASSPDRSNTGELFF. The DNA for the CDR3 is TGTGCCAGCAGCCCGGACAGATCTAACACCGGGGAGCTGTTTTTT.

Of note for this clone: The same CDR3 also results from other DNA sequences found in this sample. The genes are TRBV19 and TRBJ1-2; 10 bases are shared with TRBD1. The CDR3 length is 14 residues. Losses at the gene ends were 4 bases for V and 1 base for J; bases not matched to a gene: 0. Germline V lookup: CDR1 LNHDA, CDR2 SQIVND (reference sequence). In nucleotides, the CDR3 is TGTGCCAGTAGTAGGGACAGGGGTAACTATGGCTACACCTTC. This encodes CASSRDRGNYGYTF.

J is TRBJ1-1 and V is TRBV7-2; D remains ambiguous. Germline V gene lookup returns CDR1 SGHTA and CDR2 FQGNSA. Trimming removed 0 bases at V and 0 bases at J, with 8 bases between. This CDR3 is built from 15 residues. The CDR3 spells CASSLAAPLNTEAFF. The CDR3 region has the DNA TGTGCCAGCAGCTTAGCGGCCCCTTTGAACACTGAAGCTTTCTTT. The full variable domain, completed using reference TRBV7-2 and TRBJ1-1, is GAGVSQSPSNKVTEKGKDVELRCDPISGHTALYWYRQSLGQGLEFLIYFQGNSAPDKSGLPSDRFSAERTGGSVSTLTIQRTQQEDSAVYLCASSLAAPLNTEAFFGQGTRLTVV.

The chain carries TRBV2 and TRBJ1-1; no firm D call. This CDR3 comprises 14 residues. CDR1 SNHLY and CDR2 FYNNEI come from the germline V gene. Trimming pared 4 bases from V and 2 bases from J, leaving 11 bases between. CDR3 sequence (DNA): TGTGCCAGCAGTGTGGAGAACACCAACACTGAAGCTTTCTTT. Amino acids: CASSVENTNTEAFF.

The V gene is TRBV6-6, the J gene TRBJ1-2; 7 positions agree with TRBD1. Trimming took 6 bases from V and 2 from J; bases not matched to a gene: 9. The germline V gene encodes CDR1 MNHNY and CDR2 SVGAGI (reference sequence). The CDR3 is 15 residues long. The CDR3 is CASRPSVTGNYGYTF. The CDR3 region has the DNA TGTGCCAGCAGACCTTCTGTGACAGGGAACTATGGCTACACCTTC.

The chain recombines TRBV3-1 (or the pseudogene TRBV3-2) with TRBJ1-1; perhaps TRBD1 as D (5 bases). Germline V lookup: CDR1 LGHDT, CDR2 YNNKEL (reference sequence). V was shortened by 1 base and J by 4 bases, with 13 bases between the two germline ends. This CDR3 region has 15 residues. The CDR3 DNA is TGTGCCAGCAGCCAAGTGGGGCGGTCAGGCACTGAAGCTTTCTTT. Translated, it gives CASSQVGRSGTEAFF.

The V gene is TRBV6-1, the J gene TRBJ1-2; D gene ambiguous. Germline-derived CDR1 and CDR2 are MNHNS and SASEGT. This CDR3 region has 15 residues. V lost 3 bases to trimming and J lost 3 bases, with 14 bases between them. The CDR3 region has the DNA TGTGCCAGCAGTGATCGCCCGGGTTCCGACTATGGCTACACCTTC. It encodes CASSDRPGSDYGYTF.

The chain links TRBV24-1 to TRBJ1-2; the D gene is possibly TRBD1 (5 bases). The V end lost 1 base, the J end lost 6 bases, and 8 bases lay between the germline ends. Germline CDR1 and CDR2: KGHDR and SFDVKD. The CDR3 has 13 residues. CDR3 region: CATSDFKGHGYTF. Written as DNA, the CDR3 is TGTGCCACCAGTGATTTCAAGGGGCATGGCTACACCTTC.

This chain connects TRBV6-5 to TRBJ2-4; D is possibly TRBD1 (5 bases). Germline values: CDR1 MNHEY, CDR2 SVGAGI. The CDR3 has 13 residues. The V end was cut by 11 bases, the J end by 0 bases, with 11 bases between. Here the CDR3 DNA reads TGTGCCTCCCAAGGGGAAGCCAAAAACATTCAGTACTTC. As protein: CASQGEAKNIQYF.

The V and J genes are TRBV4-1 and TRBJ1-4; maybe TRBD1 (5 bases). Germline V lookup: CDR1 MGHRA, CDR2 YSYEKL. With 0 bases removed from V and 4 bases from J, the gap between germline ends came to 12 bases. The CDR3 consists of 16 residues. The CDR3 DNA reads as TGCGCCAGCAGCCAAGATAGCGGGGGGAGTAATGAAAAACTGTTTTTT. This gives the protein CASSQDSGGSNEKLFF.